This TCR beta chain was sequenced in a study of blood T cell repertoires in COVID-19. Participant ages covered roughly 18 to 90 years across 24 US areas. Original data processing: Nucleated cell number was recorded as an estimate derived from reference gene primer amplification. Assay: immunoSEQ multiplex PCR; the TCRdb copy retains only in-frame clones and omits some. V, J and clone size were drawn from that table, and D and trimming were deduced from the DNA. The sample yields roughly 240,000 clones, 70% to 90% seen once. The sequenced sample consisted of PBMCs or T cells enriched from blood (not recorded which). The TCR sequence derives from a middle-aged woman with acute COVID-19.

CDR3 in amino acids: CASRRTGGNYGYTF. As DNA, the CDR3 is TGCGCCAGCAGGCGGACAGGGGGCAACTATGGCTACACCTTC. The V gene is TRBV5-1, the J gene TRBJ1-2; 11 positions match TRBD1. The CDR3 has 14 residues. The germline gives CDR1 SGHRS, CDR2 YFSETQ. The V and J ends lost 5 bases and 2 bases, in that order; junction bases with no gene match: 2.